This TCR beta chain was identified in a study of cytomegalovirus exposure and HLA in healthy donors. Study summary: About 80 million unique TCR sequences came from HLA-typed donors in an early release.

PCR was performed using 60 Vbeta and 13 Jbeta primers. Here immunoSEQ multiplex PCR was the method, and the copy in TCRdb shows in-frame clones only, minus some. The table includes around 100,000 clones, approximately 79% detected once. From germline, CDR1 is MDHEN and CDR2 SYDVKM. The CDR3 sequence is 16 residues long. V lost 1 base and J lost 1, with 11 bases in between. This TCR derives from a man aged 45-60 years in good health and CMV-seropositive. The source material was PBMCs. The genes are TRBV28 and TRBJ1-5, with a possible D match to TRBD1 (5 bases). The CDR3 coding sequence is TGTGCCAGCAGTTTATCGGGGGGGTTCAGCAATCAGCCCCAGCATTTT. This translates into CASSLSGGFSNQPQHF.